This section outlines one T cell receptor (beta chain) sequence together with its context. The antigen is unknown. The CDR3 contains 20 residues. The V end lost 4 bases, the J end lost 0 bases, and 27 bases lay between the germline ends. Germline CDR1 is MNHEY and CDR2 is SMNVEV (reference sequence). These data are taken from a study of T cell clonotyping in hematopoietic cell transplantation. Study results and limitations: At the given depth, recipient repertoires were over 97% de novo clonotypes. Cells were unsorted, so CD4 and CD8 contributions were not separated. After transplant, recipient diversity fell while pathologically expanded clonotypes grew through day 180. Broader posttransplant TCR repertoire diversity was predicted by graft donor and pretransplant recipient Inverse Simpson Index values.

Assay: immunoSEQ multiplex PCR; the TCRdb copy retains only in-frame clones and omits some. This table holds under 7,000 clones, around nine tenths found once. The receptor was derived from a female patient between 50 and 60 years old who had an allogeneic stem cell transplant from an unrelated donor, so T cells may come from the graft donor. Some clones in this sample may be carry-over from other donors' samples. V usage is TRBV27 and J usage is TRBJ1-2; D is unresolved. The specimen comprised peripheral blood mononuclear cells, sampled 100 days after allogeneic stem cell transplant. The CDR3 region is CASSSFSPDGGRAANYGYTF. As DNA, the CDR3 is TGTGCCAGCAGTTCCTTTTCCCCGGACGGCGGACGTGCAGCTAACTATGGCTACACCTTC.